A single sample gave rise to the 12 T cell receptor beta chains below, sequenced in a study of T cells in Graves' hyperthyroidism and ophthalmopathy. Researchers amplified the TCR beta CDR3 regions from RNA transcripts. The TCR CDR3 was amplified in a first-round RT-PCR using the HTBI primer set. TCRdb passed the multiplex PCR reads through MiXCR, listing each CDR3 protein once. The table includes roughly 570,000 distinct CDR3 sequences, 46% detected once. Sequenced input: peripheral blood or thyroid tissue (not recorded which). These TCRs come from an adult woman with Graves' disease, either hyperthyroidism or ophthalmopathy (not recorded which).

The rearrangement uses TRBV12-3 or TRBV12-4 and TRBJ1-1; D is perhaps TRBD1 (6 bases). The CDR3 has 15 residues. With 5 bases removed from V and 2 bases from J, the gap between germline ends came to 15 bases. CDR3 sequence reads: CASSNRVPGNTEAFF. As DNA, the CDR3 is TGTGCCAGCAGTAACAGGGTTCCTGGAAACACTGAAGCTTTCTTT.

The chain couples TRBV29-1 to TRBJ2-7, with 14 positions matching TRBD2. Near its end, the DNA agrees better with TRBJ2-1, so the J call may be wrong. This CDR3 comprises 15 residues. The V gene's germline CDR1 is SQVTM and CDR2 ANQGSEA. In DNA, the CDR3 is TGCAGCGTTGATGGACTAGCGGGAGGCGCGAATGAGCAGTTCTTC. This gives the protein CSVDGLAGGANEQFF.

CDR3 coding DNA: TGTGCTAGAGCTGGACTAATGGAGCAGTACTTC. It encodes CARAGLMEQYF. V gene TRBV7-7 combines with J gene TRBJ2-7; D possibly corresponds to TRBD2 (6 bases). CDR1 is SSHAT and CDR2 is FNYEAQ in the germline V gene (reference sequence). The CDR3 sequence is 11 residues long.

About this clonotype itself: Being one base from a much bigger clone, this may be a read error. A read error is likely, as this CDR3 ends without the conserved phenylalanine or tryptophan. The chain is built from TRBV5-5 and TRBJ1-5, with D unclear. Germline CDR1 reads SGHKS; CDR2 reads YYEKEE (reference sequence). The CDR3 contains 14 residues. Trimming took off 0 bases at V and 4 bases at J, with 8 bases between the two ends. Written as DNA, the CDR3 is TGTGCCAGCAGCTTGGTTAGGAGTAATCAGCCCCAGCATCTT. Residues: CASSLVRSNQPQHL.

This clonotype was counted many times. CDR3 region: CAISEEGNGRSPLHF. The CDR3 nucleotides read TGTGCCATCAGTGAGGAGGGTAACGGTCGATCACCCCTCCACTTT. The chain recombines TRBV10-3 with TRBJ1-6; D remains unclear. Trimming removed 2 bases from V and 10 bases from J, with 15 bases in between. CDR1 is ENHRY, CDR2 SYGVKD, per germline. This CDR3 comprises 15 residues.

In this sample, this clonotype turned up many times. This sequence joins TRBV5-4 and TRBJ2-7; tentative D call: TRBD1 (6 bases). In germline, CDR1 is SGHNT, CDR2 YYREEE (reference sequence). The CDR3 is 16 amino acids. Trimming removed 0 bases from V and 2 bases from J, with 15 bases in between. CDR3: CASSLVGTDSPYEQYF. The CDR3 DNA sequence: TGTGCCAGCAGCTTGGTAGGAACGGACAGTCCCTACGAGCAGTACTTC. Supplemented by reference TRBV5-4 and TRBJ2-7, the full variable domain reads ETGVTQSPTHLIKTRGQQVTLRCSSQSGHNTVSWYQQALGQGPQFIFQYYREEENGRGNFPPRFSGLQFPNYSSELNVNALELDDSALYLCASSLVGTDSPYEQYFGPGTRLTVT.

This clonotype was recorded at least ten times. V usage is TRBV7-9 and J usage is TRBJ1-2; tentatively, D is TRBD1 (5 bases). The CDR3 consists of 13 residues. CDR1 and CDR2 (germline): SEHNR, FQNEAQ (reference sequence). The germline V and J ends were trimmed by 2 bases and 8 bases, with 12 bases remaining between them. CDR3 protein: CASSLQGIGGYTF. As DNA, the CDR3 is TGTGCCAGCAGCTTACAGGGAATAGGGGGCTACACCTTC.

In its sample, this clonotype was seen many times. V and J are TRBV5-1 and TRBJ1-2; unclear D gene. The V gene lost 5 bases and the J gene lost 3 bases, with 11 bases spanning the gap. Germline V gene data show CDR1 as SGHRS and CDR2 as YFSETQ. The CDR3 is 13 residues long. CDR3: CASRPGLDYGYTF. In nucleotides, the CDR3 is TGCGCCAGCAGGCCCGGGCTTGACTATGGCTACACCTTC.

The chain carries TRBV9 and TRBJ1-1; D not certain. V was cut by 3 bases and J by 7 bases, with 19 bases left in between. Germline loops: CDR1 SGDLS, CDR2 YYNGEE. This CDR3 has 15 residues. The CDR3 sequence: CASSGSNTRVFEAFF. CDR3 DNA: TGTGCCAGCAGCGGCTCCAACACGAGAGTTTTTGAAGCTTTCTTT. The variable domain in full, completed from reference TRBV9 and TRBJ1-1, reads DSGVTQTPKHLITATGQRVTLRCSPRSGDLSVYWYQQSLDQGLQFLIQYYNGEERAKGNILERFSAQQFPDLHSELNLSSLELGDSALYFCASSGSNTRVFEAFFGQGTRLTVV.

The J gene is TRBJ1-5, the V gene TRBV5-1; D gene ambiguous. CDR3 length: 12 amino acids. Trimming pared 4 bases from V and 11 bases from J, leaving 13 bases between. Germline V gene sequence: CDR1 SGHRS, CDR2 YFSETQ. For the CDR3, the DNA is TGCGCCAGCAGCATGACGGAAGAGACCCAGCATTTT. Translated, it gives CASSMTEETQHF.

This chain links TRBV13 with TRBJ2-3; D is unclear. There are 12 residues in the CDR3. The V end lost 5 bases, the J end lost 7 bases, and 10 bases lay between the germline ends. The V gene's germline CDR1 is PRHDT and CDR2 FYEKMQ (reference sequence). In nucleotides, the CDR3 is TGTGCCAGCAGCCGCAGACCGAATACGCAGTATTTT. It codes for CASSRRPNTQYF.

The rearrangement links TRBV6-4 to TRBJ2-2, with 7 bases identical to TRBD1. V shed 0 bases, J shed 8 bases, and the junction held 3 bases outside the gene matches. Germline loops: CDR1 MRHNA, CDR2 SNTAGT. The length of the CDR3 is 14 residues. The CDR3: CASSDSGGSGELFF. The CDR3 DNA reads TGTGCCAGCAGTGACTCAGGGGGCTCTGGGGAGCTGTTTTTT.